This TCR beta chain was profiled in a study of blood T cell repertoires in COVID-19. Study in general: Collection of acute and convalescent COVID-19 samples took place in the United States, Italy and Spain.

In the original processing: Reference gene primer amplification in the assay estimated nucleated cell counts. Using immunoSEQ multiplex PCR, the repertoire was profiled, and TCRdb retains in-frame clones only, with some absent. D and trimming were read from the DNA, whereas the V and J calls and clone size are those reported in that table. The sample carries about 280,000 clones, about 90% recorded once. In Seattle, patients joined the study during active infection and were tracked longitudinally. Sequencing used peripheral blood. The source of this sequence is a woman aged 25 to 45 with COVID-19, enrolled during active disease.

In DNA form, the CDR3 reads TGTGCCAGTAGTTCTACAGTGGGGGCGATAAATCAGCCCCAGCATTTT. Its translation: CASSSTVGAINQPQHF. This chain links TRBV19 with TRBJ1-5; D possibly corresponds to TRBD1 (6 bases). Trimming shortened V by 5 bases and J by 4 bases, and 18 bases separated the two germline ends. The CDR3 totals 16 residues. Looked up from germline, CDR1 is LNHDA and CDR2 is SQIVND (reference sequence). The entire variable domain, with the rest obtained from reference TRBV19 and TRBJ1-5, is as follows: DGGITQSPKYLFRKEGQNVTLSCEQNLNHDAMYWYRQDPGQGLRLIYYSQIVNDFQKGDIAEGYSVSREKKESFPLTVTSAQKNPTAFYLCASSSTVGAINQPQHFGDGTRLSIL.